This T cell receptor beta chain was sequenced during a study of technical replicates of blood from a few donors. CDR3 length equals 14 residues. The V end lost 2 bases, the J end lost 3 bases, and 12 bases lay between the germline ends. Germline CDR1 reads SGHDT; CDR2 reads YYEEEE. Data came from immunoSEQ multiplex PCR; TCRdb stores just in-frame clones and leaves some out. The data show 45,000 to 60,000 clones, roughly 94% seen once. The chain combines TRBV5-6 with TRBJ2-7; a possible D gene is TRBD1 (6 bases). Sequencing was performed on PBMCs. The receptor was isolated from a human donor in good health. Some clones in this sample may be carry-over from other donors' samples. CDR3 residues: CASSFRGIFYEQYF. The CDR3 DNA reads TGTGCCAGCAGCTTCAGGGGTATTTTCTACGAGCAGTACTTC.